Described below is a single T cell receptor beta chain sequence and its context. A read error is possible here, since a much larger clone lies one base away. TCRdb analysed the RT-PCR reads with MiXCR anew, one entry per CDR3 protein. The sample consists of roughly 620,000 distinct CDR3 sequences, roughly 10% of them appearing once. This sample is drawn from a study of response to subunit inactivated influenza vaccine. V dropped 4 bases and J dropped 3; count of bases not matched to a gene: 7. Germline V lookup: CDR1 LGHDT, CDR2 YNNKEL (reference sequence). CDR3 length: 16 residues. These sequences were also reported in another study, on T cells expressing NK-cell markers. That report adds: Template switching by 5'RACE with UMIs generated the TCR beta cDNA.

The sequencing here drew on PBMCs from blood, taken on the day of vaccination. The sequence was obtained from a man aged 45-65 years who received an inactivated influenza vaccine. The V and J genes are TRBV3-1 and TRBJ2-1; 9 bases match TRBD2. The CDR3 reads CASSPRASGVYNEQFF. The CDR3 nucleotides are TGTGCCAGCAGCCCGCGGGCTAGCGGGGTCTACAATGAGCAGTTCTTC.